This T cell receptor (beta chain) was captured by sequencing in a study of cytomegalovirus exposure and HLA in healthy donors. Study outcomes and limitations: The authors assumed roughly uniform sequencing depth across donors for presence/absence analyses. There was a cluster of highly shared sequence variants that was likely a sequencing artifact.

The PCR was carried out with 60 Vbeta primers and 13 Jbeta primers. Generated by immunoSEQ multiplex PCR, the TCRdb table keeps only in-frame clones and is missing some. The sample has 200,000 to 250,000 clones; about 80% are singletons. Trimming took 3 bases from V and 9 from J, leaving 11 bases between them. This CDR3 comprises 12 residues. CDR1 and CDR2 from the germline V gene are WSHSY and SAAADI. As concerns this clone: Its target is not known.

The origin of this receptor is a woman between 40 and 50 years old in good health and CMV-seropositive. Sequencing was carried out using PBMCs. The chain employs TRBV10-2 and TRBJ1-2, with unresolved D. The CDR3 spells CASSEGIQRYTF. The CDR3 DNA is TGCGCCAGCAGTGAAGGCATACAGCGCTACACCTTC.